These 14 T cell receptor beta chains came from one sample sequenced in a study of blood T cell repertoires in COVID-19 (dated by TCRdb to the early 2020s). Library generation was performed with the immunoSEQ multiplex PCR assay. TCRdb mirrors the immuneACCESS table, restricted to in-frame sequences. Some clones are absent from its copies; in checked studies, under half trace to an unresolved V gene, and the reason for the others is unknown. This sample is represented by hundreds of thousands of clones; around nine tenths of them were singletons. The top ten clones comprise around 6.5% of the sample. The sequencing sample was made of peripheral blood. Source of these receptors: a man aged 55 to 70 who had recovered from COVID-19.

The rearrangement uses TRBV7-2 and TRBJ1-2; 7 bases map to TRBD1. CDR1 is SGHTA and CDR2 is FQGNSA in the germline V gene. This CDR3 has 12 amino acids. V was pared by 5 bases and J by 10 bases, with 7 bases of the junction left unmatched. CDR3 nucleotides: TGTGCCAGCAGCCACCAACAGGGGCACTACACCTTC. Translated, it gives CASSHQQGHYTF.

The chain links TRBV7-9 to TRBJ2-2, with 8 bases lining up with TRBD2. Germline V lookup: CDR1 SEHNR, CDR2 FQNEAQ (reference sequence). With V trimmed by 5 bases and J by 1 base, 9 bases remained unmatched. This CDR3 region has 17 residues. The CDR3 DNA reads as TGTGCCAGCAGCCAACCAACCGGGACTAGGAACACCGGGGAGCTGTTTTTT. This sequence encodes CASSQPTGTRNTGELFF.

The genes are TRBV11-1 and TRBJ1-6; 9 bases map to TRBD1. There are 15 residues in the CDR3. Germline V gene data show CDR1 as SGHAT and CDR2 as FQDESV (reference sequence). The junction had 6 bases not matched to a gene; V was cut back by 5 bases and J by 7 bases. CDR3 DNA sequence: TGTGCCAGCAGCCGGACAGGGGAGTCGAATTCACCCCTCCACTTT. Protein: CASSRTGESNSPLHF.

The chain is built from TRBV12-3 or TRBV12-4 and TRBJ2-1; 10 bases map to TRBD2. Trimming cost V 5 bases and J 14 bases; bases outside gene matches: 6. The CDR3 has 12 amino acids. This CDR3 reads CASSIPAGGEFF. In nucleotides, the CDR3 is TGTGCCAGCAGTATACCAGCGGGGGGGGAGTTCTTC.

The J gene is TRBJ1-1, the V gene TRBV6-2 or TRBV6-3; unclear D gene. V lost 2 bases and J lost 3, with 16 bases in between. Looked up from germline, CDR1 is MNHEY and CDR2 is SVGEGT. CDR3 length: 16 residues. CDR3 DNA sequence: TGTGCCAGCAGTTACGGGTTTTCGGGCGGGGACACTGAAGCTTTCTTT. It codes for CASSYGFSGGDTEAFF.

The chain recombines TRBV10-3 with TRBJ2-7; 8 bases are a match to TRBD2. The CDR3 extends over 13 amino acids. Germline CDR1 reads ENHRY; CDR2 reads SYGVKD. Trimming removed 7 bases from V and 2 bases from J; junction bases left unmatched: 4. As DNA, the CDR3 is TGTGCCATCAAGGCGGGAGGAACCTACGAGCAGTACTTC. Protein: CAIKAGGTYEQYF.

This chain uses TRBV5-1 with TRBJ1-4; 12 nucleotides match TRBD1. The J segment lost 5 bases and the V segment lost 5 bases, leaving 10 bases of the junction unmatched. This CDR3 has 17 amino acids. CDR1 is SGHRS, CDR2 YFSETQ, per germline. CDR3 region: CASRFGDRGLPNEKLFF. CDR3 nucleotides: TGCGCCAGCAGATTTGGGGACAGGGGGCTTCCCAATGAAAAACTGTTTTTT.

The rearrangement joins TRBV4-3 to TRBJ1-2; D possibly corresponds to TRBD1 (5 bases). The CDR3 has 15 amino acids. Germline assignment: CDR1 LGHNA and CDR2 YSLEER. Trimming stripped 3 bases from V and 1 base from J, with 12 bases between. The CDR3 DNA is TGCGCCAGCAGCCAGGCCCCCCAGGGTAACTATGGCTACACCTTC. The encoded protein is CASSQAPQGNYGYTF.

The V gene is TRBV18, the J gene TRBJ2-7; tentatively, D is TRBD1 (6 bases). This CDR3 spans 13 amino acids. In germline, CDR1 is KGHSH, CDR2 LQKENI. V lost 5 bases and J lost 0, with 8 bases in between. DNA of the CDR3: TGTGCCAGCTCAAGGGACAACTCCTACGAGCAGTACTTC. Protein product: CASSRDNSYEQYF.

The chain employs TRBV24-1 and TRBJ2-3; the match to TRBD1 covers 8 bases. Per the germline V gene, CDR1 is KGHDR and CDR2 is SFDVKD. Trimming cost V 4 bases and J 2 bases; bases outside gene matches: 7. The CDR3 length is 16 residues. The CDR3 loop is CATSETGQGHTDTQYF. Here the CDR3 DNA reads TGTGCCACCAGTGAAACAGGACAGGGACACACAGATACGCAGTATTTT.

The J gene is TRBJ2-2, the V gene TRBV18; possibly TRBD2 for D (6 bases). V dropped 4 bases and J dropped 8 bases, with 14 bases sitting between them. This CDR3 is built from 14 residues. CDR1 and CDR2 from the germline V gene are KGHSH and LQKENI. CDR3 in amino acids: CASSHGTPRGELFF. CDR3 sequence (DNA): TGTGCCAGCTCACACGGGACTCCAAGGGGGGAGCTGTTTTTT.

V and J are TRBV10-3 and TRBJ2-1, with 7 nucleotides matching TRBD1. Germline V CDR1 and CDR2: ENHRY, SYGVKD. The CDR3 is 16 amino acids. Trimming cost V 2 bases and J 1 base; bases outside gene matches: 5. In DNA, the CDR3 is TGTGCCATCAGTGAGATGGTGACAGGGTCCTACAATGAGCAGTTCTTC. This translates into CAISEMVTGSYNEQFF.

This clone has a handful of counts. The rearrangement links TRBV4-2 to TRBJ1-2; D unresolved. CDR1 and CDR2 (germline): LGHNA, YNFKEQ. The CDR3 is 11 amino acids. V lost 1 base and J lost 6, with 3 bases in between. The CDR3 DNA is TGTGCCAGCAGCCAAGTCGATGGCTACACCTTC. It is translated as CASSQVDGYTF.

The rearrangement joins TRBV2 to TRBJ1-1; 8 nucleotides align to TRBD1. The CDR3 spans 16 residues. Germline V CDR1 and CDR2: SNHLY, FYNNEI. Trimming took 0 bases from V and 4 from J; bases not matched to a gene: 7. Here the CDR3 reads CASSEASRGQGTEAFF. DNA of the CDR3: TGTGCCAGCAGTGAAGCGAGCAGGGGGCAAGGCACTGAAGCTTTCTTT. Filled out from reference TRBV2 and TRBJ1-1, the complete variable domain reads EPEVTQTPSHQVTQMGQEVILRCVPISNHLYFYWYRQILGQKVEFLVSFYNNEISEKSEIFDDQFSVERPDGSNFTLKIRSTKLEDSAMYFCASSEASRGQGTEAFFGQGTRLTVV.